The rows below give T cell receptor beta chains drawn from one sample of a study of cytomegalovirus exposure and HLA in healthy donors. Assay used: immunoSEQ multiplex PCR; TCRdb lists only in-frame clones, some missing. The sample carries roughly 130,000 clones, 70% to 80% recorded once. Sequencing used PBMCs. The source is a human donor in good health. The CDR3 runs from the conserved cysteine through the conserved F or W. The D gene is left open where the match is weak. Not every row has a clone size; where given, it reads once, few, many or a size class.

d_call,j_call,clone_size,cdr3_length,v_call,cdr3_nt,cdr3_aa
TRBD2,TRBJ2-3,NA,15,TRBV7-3,TGTGCCAGCAGCCTACGGGGGGATGGGTCAGATACGCAGTATTTT,CASSLRGDGSDTQYF
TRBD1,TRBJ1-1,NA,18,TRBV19,TGTGCCAGTAGTAGGGGGGCATCTCCGGGACAGGGGAACACTGAAGCTTTCTTT,CASSRGASPGQGNTEAFF
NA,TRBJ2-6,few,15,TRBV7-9,TGTGCCAGCAGCTCTAGCTCTTCTGGGGCCAACGTCCTGACTTTC,CASSSSSSGANVLTF
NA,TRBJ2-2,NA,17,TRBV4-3,TGCGCCAGCAGCCGAATTGCCGGGGGTTCCTCGACCGGGGAGCTGTTTTTT,CASSRIAGGSSTGELFF
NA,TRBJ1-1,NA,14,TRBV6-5,TGTGCCAGCAGACCGACACACATGAACACTGAAGCTTTCTTT,CASRPTHMNTEAFF
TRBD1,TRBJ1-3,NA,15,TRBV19,TGTGCCAGTAGTGGAGGACAGGGAGGCGGAGACACCATATATTTT,CASSGGQGGGDTIYF
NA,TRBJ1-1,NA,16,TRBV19,TGTGCCAGTCTCAGGTGGGCTTTTGCAGAGAACACTGAAGCTTTCTTT,CASLRWAFAENTEAFF
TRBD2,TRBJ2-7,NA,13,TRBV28,TGTGCCAGCAGTTTAGGGACTAGCGGGCGGCAGTACTTC,CASSLGTSGRQYF
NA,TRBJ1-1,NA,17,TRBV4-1,TGCGCCAGCAGCCAAGTCGGGGGAGCCAAGCCGAACACTGAAGCTTTCTTT,CASSQVGGAKPNTEAFF
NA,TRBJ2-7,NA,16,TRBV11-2,TGTGCCAGCACCGATATCGGCAGGGGGGACGGGTACGAGCAGTACTTC,CASTDIGRGDGYEQYF
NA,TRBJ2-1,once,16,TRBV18,TGTGCCAGCTCACCAAAGAGAGGGATTGAAGTCAATGAGCAGTTCTTC,CASSPKRGIEVNEQFF
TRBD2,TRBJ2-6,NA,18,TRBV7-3,TGTGCCAGCAGCTTACGCGGGGGGGTCGAGGCTGGGGCCAACGTCCTGACTTTC,CASSLRGGVEAGANVLTF
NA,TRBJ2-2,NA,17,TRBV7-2,TGTGCCAGCAGCGCAGGGGCCGACGGATTTTGGACCGGGGAGCTGTTTTTT,CASSAGADGFWTGELFF
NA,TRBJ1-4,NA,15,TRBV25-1,TGTGCCAGCAGTACCCCCGGGGGGGTAAATGAAAAACTGTTTTTT,CASSTPGGVNEKLFF
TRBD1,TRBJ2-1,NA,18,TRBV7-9,TGTGCCAGCAGCTTAAGGTCCCCGGGACAGCGCTCCTACAATGAGCAGTTCTTC,CASSLRSPGQRSYNEQFF
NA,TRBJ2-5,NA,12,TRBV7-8,TGTGCCAGCAGCGCCGGGACTGTAGCGGAGTACTTC,CASSAGTVAEYF
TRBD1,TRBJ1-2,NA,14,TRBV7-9,TGTGCCAGCAGCCCCGGGACAGGGTCGGATGGCTACACCTTC,CASSPGTGSDGYTF
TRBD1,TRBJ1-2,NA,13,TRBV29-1,TGCAGCGTTGGACAGGGAAGGGCTAATGGCTACACCTTC,CSVGQGRANGYTF
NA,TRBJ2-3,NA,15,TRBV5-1,TGCGCCAGCAGCTTGGCCTTCCTCGGCACAGATACGCAGTATTTT,CASSLAFLGTDTQYF
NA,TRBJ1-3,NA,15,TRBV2,TGTGCCAGCACCCCCTGGGGAGGGGCTGGAAACACCATATATTTT,CASTPWGGAGNTIYF
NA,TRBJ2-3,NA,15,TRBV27,TGTGCCAGCAGTTTAAGGCCAGGGAGCACAGATACGCAGTATTTT,CASSLRPGSTDTQYF
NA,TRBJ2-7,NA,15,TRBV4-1,TGCGCCAGCAGCCAAGAGTTGTCAGGGACCTACGAGCAGTACTTC,CASSQELSGTYEQYF
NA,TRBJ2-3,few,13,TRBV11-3,TGTGCCAGCAGCTTAGGGGGGCCAGATACGCAGTATTTT,CASSLGGPDTQYF
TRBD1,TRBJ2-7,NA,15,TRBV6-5,TGTGCCAGCAGAGAATCCGGGACAGGGCTATACGAGCAGTACTTC,CASRESGTGLYEQYF
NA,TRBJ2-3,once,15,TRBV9,TGTGCCAGCAGCGTAGCCTTTCTTAACACAGATACGCAGTATTTT,CASSVAFLNTDTQYF
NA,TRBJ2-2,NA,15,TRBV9,TGTGCCAGCAGCGTAGAGCCAGGGCGGACCGGGGAGCTGTTTTTT,CASSVEPGRTGELFF
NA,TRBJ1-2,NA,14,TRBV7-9,TGTGCCAGCAGCTTAATCAACTCCGACTATGGCTACACCTTC,CASSLINSDYGYTF
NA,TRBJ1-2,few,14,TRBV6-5,TGTGCCAGCAGTTACTTAGGGGTGTATTATGGCTACACCTTC,CASSYLGVYYGYTF
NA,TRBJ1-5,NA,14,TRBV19,TGTGCCAGCCATAATCCAGGGGCCGGGCAGCCCCAGCATTTT,CASHNPGAGQPQHF
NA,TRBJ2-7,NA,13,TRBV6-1,TGTGCCAGCAGTGCCGGACTCGACTACGAGCAGTACTTC,CASSAGLDYEQYF
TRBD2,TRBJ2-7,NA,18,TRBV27,TGTGCCAGCAGCAGGACTAGCGGGATTTTCGGTTTAATGTACGAGCGGTACTTC,CASSRTSGIFGLMYERYF
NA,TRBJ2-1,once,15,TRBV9,TGTGCCAGCAGCGTAGCTCCTACTAGCCAAAATGAGCAGTTCTTC,CASSVAPTSQNEQFF
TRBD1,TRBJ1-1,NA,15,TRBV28,TGTGCCAGCAGTTTTAACAGGGGGTCGGGTACTGAAGCTTTCTTT,CASSFNRGSGTEAFF
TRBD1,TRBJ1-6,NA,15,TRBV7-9,TGTGCCAGCAGCCCTATCGGGACAGGGGTCTCACCCCTCCACTTT,CASSPIGTGVSPLHF
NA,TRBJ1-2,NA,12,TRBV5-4,TGTGCCAGCAGCCCGTCGGGGGGGAGCTACACCTTC,CASSPSGGSYTF
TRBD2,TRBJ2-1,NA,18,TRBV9,TGTGCCAGCAGCGTGGGTTTGATCGGGGGGACTCCCTACAATGAGCAGTTCTTC,CASSVGLIGGTPYNEQFF
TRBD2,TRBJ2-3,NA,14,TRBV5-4,TGTGCCAGCAGCCCCGGGACTAGCGGGAATACGCAGTATTTT,CASSPGTSGNTQYF
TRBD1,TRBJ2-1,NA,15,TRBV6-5,TGTGCCAGCAGTTCGGGACAGAACCTATACAATGAGCAGTTCTTC,CASSSGQNLYNEQFF
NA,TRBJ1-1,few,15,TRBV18,TGTGCCAGCTCACCAACAGGGAGGGGAGGCACTGAAGCTTTCTTT,CASSPTGRGGTEAFF
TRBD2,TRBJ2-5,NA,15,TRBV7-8,TGTGCCAGCAGCCCTTCCGGGAGGCCCAAAGAGACCCAGTACTTC,CASSPSGRPKETQYF
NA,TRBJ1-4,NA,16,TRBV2,TGTGCCAGCAGTGAAGATATAATAGGGGGGGATGAAAAACTGTTTTTT,CASSEDIIGGDEKLFF